The present entry profiles one T cell receptor beta chain with its context. Its target antigen remains unknown. No clone much larger than this one lies a single base away; base qualities are absent. Sorted unstimulated T cells, along with proliferating T cells recovered from mixed lymphocyte reactions, underwent TCRbeta CDR3 sequencing. Fresh whole blood from roughly ten HLA-typed healthy donors served as the source for isolating PBMCs. Unstimulated CD4+ regulatory T cells were FACS-sorted to map the origin of alloreactive clones. CDR1 SGHRS and CDR2 YFSETQ are derived from the germline V gene. V is cut by 0 bases and J by 1 base, and the space between the germline ends is 10 bases. Its CDR3 holds 15 amino acids, cysteine through phenylalanine. Only CDR3 DNA remains: 45 bases, in frame from the first base. This sample is drawn from a study of siplizumab effects on memory and regulatory T cells (dated by TCRdb to about 2019). Background for the entire study: The study looked at the effect of siplizumab, an anti-CD2 antibody, on alloreactive T-cell subsets in allogeneic mixed lymphocyte reactions made from human PBMCs.

Overall results and qualifications from the work: In reactions with siplizumab, an average of 68.8% of mappable alloreactive CD4+ clones were Treg-derived, compared with approximately 29% in control reactions. Siplizumab significantly reduced the cumulative frequency of alloreactive sequences traceable to unstimulated CD4+ memory T cells. Compared with memory T cells, unstimulated naive T cells appeared more diverse, and naive cells seemed to make a substantial contribution to the alloresponse. Roughly 80-96% of proliferating CD4+ or CD8+ clones could not be assigned a naive or memory phenotype. Because sequences at frequencies below about 10^-5 were poorly captured, only a minor fraction of alloreactive clones could be mapped back to unstimulated subsets. Whether proliferating Tregs from siplizumab cultures were suppressive was not functionally confirmed.

The library was generated by the immunoSEQ multiplex PCR assay. Roughly 10^5 TCR templates per sample were assayed on the deep sequencing platform. Genomic DNA extracted from sorted T cells was used for TCRbeta CDR3 sequencing. Concerning the study's data processing: The R programming language was used for clonal analysis of the TCRbeta CDR3 data. Unstimulated samples were compared with post-reaction CFSE-low samples to define alloreactive CD4+ and CD8+ clones. Alloreactive CD4+ clones were assigned to regulatory or non-regulatory origin by matching sequences to sorted unstimulated Treg and non-Treg repertoires. TCRdb limited this immuneACCESS table to in-frame rearrangements with V and J called. A share of clones is missing; checked studies link under half to unresolved V genes, and the rest is unexplained. The DNA gave D and trimming, while V, J and clone size come from that table. Across this sample there are some 100,000 clones, with roughly 94% seen only once. The ten largest clones represent about 0.6% of the sample.

The sample taken for sequencing was Tregs sorted from blood. The sequence was obtained from a human donor in good health. This chain is built from TRBV5-1 and TRBJ1-1; no D segment can be confidently identified. The CDR3 reads as follows: CASSLVPNRNTEAFF. The base sequence is TGCGCCAGCAGCTTGGTGCCCAATAGGAACACTGAAGCTTTCTTT.